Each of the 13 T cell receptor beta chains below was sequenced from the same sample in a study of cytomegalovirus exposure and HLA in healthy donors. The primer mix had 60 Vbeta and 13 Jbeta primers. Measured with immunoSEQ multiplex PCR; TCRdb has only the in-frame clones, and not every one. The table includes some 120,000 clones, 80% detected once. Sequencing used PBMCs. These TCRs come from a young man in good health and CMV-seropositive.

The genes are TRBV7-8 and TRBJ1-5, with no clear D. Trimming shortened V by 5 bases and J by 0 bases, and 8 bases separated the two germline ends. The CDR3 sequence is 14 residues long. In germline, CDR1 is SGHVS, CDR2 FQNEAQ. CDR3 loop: CASSGGYSNQPQHF. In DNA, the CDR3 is TGTGCCAGCAGCGGAGGCTATAGCAATCAGCCCCAGCATTTT.

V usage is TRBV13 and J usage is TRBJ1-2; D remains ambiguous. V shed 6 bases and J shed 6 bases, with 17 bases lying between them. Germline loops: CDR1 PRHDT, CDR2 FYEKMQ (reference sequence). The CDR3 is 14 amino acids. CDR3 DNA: TGTGCCAGCAGTAAGTGGGCGCGAGTAAATGGCTACACCTTC. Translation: CASSKWARVNGYTF.

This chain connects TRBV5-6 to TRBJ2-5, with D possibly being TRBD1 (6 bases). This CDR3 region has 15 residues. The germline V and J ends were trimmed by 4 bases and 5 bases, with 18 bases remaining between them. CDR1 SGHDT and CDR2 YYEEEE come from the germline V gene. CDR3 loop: CASSPPEDRMETQYF. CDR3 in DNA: TGTGCCAGCAGCCCCCCTGAAGACAGGATGGAGACCCAGTACTTC.

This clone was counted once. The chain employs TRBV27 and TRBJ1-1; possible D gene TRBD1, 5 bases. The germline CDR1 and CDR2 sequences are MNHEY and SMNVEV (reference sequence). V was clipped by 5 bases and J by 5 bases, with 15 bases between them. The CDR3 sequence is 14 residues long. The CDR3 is CASSNGDSLTEAFF. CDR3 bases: TGTGCCAGCAGTAATGGAGACAGCCTGACTGAAGCTTTCTTT.

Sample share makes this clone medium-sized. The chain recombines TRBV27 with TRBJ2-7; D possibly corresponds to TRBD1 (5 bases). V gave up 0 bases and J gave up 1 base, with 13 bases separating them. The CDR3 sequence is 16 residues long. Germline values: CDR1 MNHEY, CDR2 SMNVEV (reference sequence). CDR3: CASSLSRTRRSYEQYF. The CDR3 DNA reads TGTGCCAGCAGTTTATCGAGGACAAGAAGGTCCTACGAGCAGTACTTC.

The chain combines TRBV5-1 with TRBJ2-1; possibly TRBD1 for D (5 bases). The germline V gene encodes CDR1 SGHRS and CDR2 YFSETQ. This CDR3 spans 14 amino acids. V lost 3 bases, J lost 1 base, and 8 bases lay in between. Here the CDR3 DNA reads TGCGCCAGCAGCTCAGGGATTTCCTACAATGAGCAGTTCTTC. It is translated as CASSSGISYNEQFF.

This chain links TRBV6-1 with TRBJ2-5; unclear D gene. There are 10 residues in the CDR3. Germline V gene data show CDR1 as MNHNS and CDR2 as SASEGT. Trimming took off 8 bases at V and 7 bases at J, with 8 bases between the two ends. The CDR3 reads CASYEATQYF. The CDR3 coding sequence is TGTGCCAGCTATGAGGCGACCCAGTACTTC.

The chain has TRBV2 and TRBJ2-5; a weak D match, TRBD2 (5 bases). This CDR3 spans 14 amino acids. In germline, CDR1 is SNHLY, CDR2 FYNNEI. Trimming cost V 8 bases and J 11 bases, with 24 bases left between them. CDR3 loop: CASRGGLGYGEQYF. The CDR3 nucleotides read TGTGCCAGCCGCGGCGGGCTCGGCTATGGGGAGCAGTACTTC.

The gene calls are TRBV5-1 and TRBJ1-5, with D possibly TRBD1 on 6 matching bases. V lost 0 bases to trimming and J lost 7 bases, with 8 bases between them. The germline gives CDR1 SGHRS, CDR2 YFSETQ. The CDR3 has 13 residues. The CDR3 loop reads CASSLEGVQPQHF. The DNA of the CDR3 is TGCGCCAGCAGCTTGGAGGGGGTCCAGCCCCAGCATTTT.

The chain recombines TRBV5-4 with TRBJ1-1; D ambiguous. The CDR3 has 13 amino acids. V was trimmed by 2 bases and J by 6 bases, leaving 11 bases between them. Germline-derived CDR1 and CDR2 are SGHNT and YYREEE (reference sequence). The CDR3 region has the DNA TGTGCCAGCAGCTTCGGGAGCGGTGCTGAAGCTTTCTTT. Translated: CASSFGSGAEAFF.

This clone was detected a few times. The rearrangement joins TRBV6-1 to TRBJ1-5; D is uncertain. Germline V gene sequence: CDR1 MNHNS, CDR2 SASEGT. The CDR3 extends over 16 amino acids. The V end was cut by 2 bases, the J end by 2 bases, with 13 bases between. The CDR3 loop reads CASSEFAGIGNQPQHF. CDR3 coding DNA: TGTGCCAGCAGTGAATTTGCGGGTATAGGCAATCAGCCCCAGCATTTT.

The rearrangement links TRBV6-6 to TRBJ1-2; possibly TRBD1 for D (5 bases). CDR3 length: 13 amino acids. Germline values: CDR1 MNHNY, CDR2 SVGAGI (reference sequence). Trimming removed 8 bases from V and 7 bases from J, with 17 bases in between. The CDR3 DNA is TGTGCCAGCGTCGGAGGGACTACGAGTGGCTACACCTTC. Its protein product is CASVGGTTSGYTF.

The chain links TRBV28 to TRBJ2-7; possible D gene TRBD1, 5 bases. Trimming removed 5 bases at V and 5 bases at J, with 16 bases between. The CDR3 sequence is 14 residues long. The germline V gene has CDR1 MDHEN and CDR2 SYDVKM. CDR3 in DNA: TGTGCCAGCAGTAAGAGGACAAATTGGAACGAGCAGTACTTC. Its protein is CASSKRTNWNEQYF.